What follows are 23 T cell receptor beta chains derived from one specimen sequenced in a study of T cell responses to AZD1222 COVID-19 vaccine. Assay used: immunoSEQ multiplex PCR; TCRdb lists only in-frame clones, some missing. Here the sample spans about 120,000 clones, roughly 90% being singletons. Source: peripheral blood, taken 28 days after the second dose of the MenACWY control vaccine. The receptor source for this set is an adult who received the MenACWY meningococcal vaccine as a control.

The rearrangement joins TRBV2 to TRBJ1-4, with TRBD1 matching 7 bases. Trimming at V came to 1 base and at J to 1 base, leaving 6 bases not matched to a gene. The CDR3 sequence is 17 residues long. The germline CDR1 and CDR2 sequences are SNHLY and FYNNEI. CDR3: CASSEGGRGITNEKLFF. DNA for the CDR3: TGTGCCAGCAGTGAAGGCGGCAGGGGGATAACTAATGAAAAACTGTTTTTT.

This clone was found once. This chain connects TRBV2 to TRBJ2-2; 12 bases are shared with TRBD2. Germline V CDR1 and CDR2: SNHLY, FYNNEI. Trimming took 7 bases from V and 6 from J; bases not matched to a gene: 9. The CDR3 spans 16 residues. CDR3 coding DNA: TGTGCCAGCACCCCGCTAGCGGGAGGGCCCCCCGGGGAGCTGTTTTTT. Amino acid sequence: CASTPLAGGPPGELFF.

The chain recombines TRBV27 with TRBJ2-1; 11 bases map to TRBD2. The CDR3 runs to 16 residues. Trimming cost V 6 bases and J 2 bases; bases outside gene matches: 6. Germline V gene lookup returns CDR1 MNHEY and CDR2 SMNVEV (reference sequence). CDR3 residues: CASRPSTSGTYNEQFF. Here the CDR3 DNA reads TGTGCCAGCAGACCCTCGACTAGCGGGACCTACAATGAGCAGTTCTTC.

This chain links TRBV6-5 with TRBJ1-5, with D possibly being TRBD1 (5 bases). The CDR3 contains 14 residues. Trimming removed 6 bases from V and 6 bases from J, with 15 bases in between. CDR1 and CDR2 (germline): MNHEY, SVGAGI. The CDR3 sequence: CASREQGAGQPQHF. Written as DNA, the CDR3 is TGTGCCAGCAGAGAGCAGGGTGCAGGTCAGCCCCAGCATTTT.

The chain has TRBV6-6 and TRBJ1-2, with D possibly TRBD1 on 5 matching bases. Trimming cost V 5 bases and J 1 base, with 17 bases left between them. CDR1 and CDR2 from the germline V gene are MNHNY and SVGAGI (reference sequence). This CDR3 comprises 16 residues. The CDR3 protein is CASSPSWGSLNYGYTF. The CDR3 nucleotides are TGTGCCAGCAGTCCCTCCTGGGGCAGCCTTAACTATGGCTACACCTTC.

This chain uses TRBV7-3 with TRBJ2-2, with a tentative D call TRBD2 (6 bases). Germline V CDR1 and CDR2: SGHTA, FQGTGA. Trimming left V 2 bases short and J 6 bases short, with 16 bases between. The CDR3 extends over 16 amino acids. In nucleotides, the CDR3 is TGTGCCAGCAGCTTATTCCTTGCGGGAAGCGCCGGGGAGCTGTTTTTT. Translation gives CASSLFLAGSAGELFF.

The rearrangement links TRBV24-1 to TRBJ2-3; D uncertain. The CDR3 extends over 11 amino acids. Per germline, CDR1 KGHDR and CDR2 SFDVKD. V shed 4 bases and J shed 9 bases, with 7 bases lying between them. The CDR3 bases are TGTGCCACCAGTGAAGAGGTCACGCAGTATTTT. Translation gives CATSEEVTQYF.

This chain joins TRBV9 and TRBJ2-5, with 8 bases lining up with TRBD2. The CDR3 runs to 18 residues. The V gene's germline CDR1 is SGDLS and CDR2 YYNGEE. V shed 1 base, J shed 3 bases, and the junction held 14 bases outside the gene matches. CDR3 amino acids: CASSVTLESGGAEETQYF. The CDR3, as DNA: TGTGCCAGCAGCGTAACTTTGGAGAGCGGGGGAGCGGAAGAGACCCAGTACTTC. The variable domain in full, completed from reference TRBV9 and TRBJ2-5, reads DSGVTQTPKHLITATGQRVTLRCSPRSGDLSVYWYQQSLDQGLQFLIQYYNGEERAKGNILERFSAQQFPDLHSELNLSSLELGDSALYFCASSVTLESGGAEETQYFGPGTRLLVL.

V gene TRBV5-1 combines with J gene TRBJ2-6; D gene ambiguous. V lost 4 bases, J lost 2 bases, and 16 bases lay in between. The CDR3 has 17 amino acids. Germline assignment: CDR1 SGHRS and CDR2 YFSETQ. CDR3 coding DNA: TGCGCCAGCAGCCCTCAGGTTAACCTCGCTGGGGCCAACGTCCTGACTTTC. This sequence encodes CASSPQVNLAGANVLTF. Full variable domain (missing parts from reference TRBV5-1 and TRBJ2-6): KAGVTQTPRYLIKTRGQQVTLSCSPISGHRSVSWYQQTPGQGLQFLFEYFSETQRNKGNFPGRFSGRQFSNSRSEMNVSTLELGDSALYLCASSPQVNLAGANVLTFGAGSRLTVL.

This clone occurred a few times. This rearrangement joins TRBV10-3 to TRBJ2-5; TRBD2 is a possible D gene (5 bases). Trimming stripped 0 bases from V and 2 bases from J, with 10 bases between. There are 15 residues in the CDR3. Germline V lookup: CDR1 ENHRY, CDR2 SYGVKD. CDR3 sequence: CAISESLGEQETQYF. CDR3 coding DNA: TGTGCCATCAGTGAGTCCCTCGGGGAACAAGAGACCCAGTACTTC.

This chain connects TRBV28 to TRBJ1-4, with D maybe TRBD1 (5 bases). Trimming pared 3 bases from V and 8 bases from J, leaving 19 bases between. Germline-derived CDR1 and CDR2 are MDHEN and SYDVKM. The length of the CDR3 is 16 residues. The chain's CDR3 is CASSLVQGRSWEKLFF. In nucleotides, the CDR3 is TGTGCCAGCAGTTTGGTTCAGGGAAGAAGTTGGGAAAAACTGTTTTTT.

The chain couples TRBV11-2 to TRBJ2-1, with 7 nucleotides matching TRBD2. The CDR3 sequence is 15 residues long. Germline CDR1 SGHAT, CDR2 FQNNGV. Trimming removed 5 bases from V and 4 bases from J; junction bases left unmatched: 8. DNA for the CDR3: TGTGCCAGCAGCACCTTCGGCGGGAGTTACAATGAGCAGTTCTTC. It specifies CASSTFGGSYNEQFF.

The rearrangement uses TRBV5-1 and TRBJ1-1; no reliable D call. This CDR3 has 14 amino acids. Trimming stripped 4 bases from V and 4 bases from J, with 14 bases between. Germline V gene data show CDR1 as SGHRS and CDR2 as YFSETQ. For the CDR3, the DNA is TGCGCCAGCAGCCCCGTGCTCTCACCCACTGAAGCTTTCTTT. Translated, it gives CASSPVLSPTEAFF.

J is TRBJ1-2 and V is TRBV28; D remains ambiguous. Germline V gene lookup returns CDR1 MDHEN and CDR2 SYDVKM. The CDR3 totals 15 residues. The V end lost 5 bases, the J end lost 5 bases, and 18 bases lay between the germline ends. This CDR3 is CASSPARTLGYGYTF. Here the CDR3 DNA reads TGTGCCAGCAGTCCGGCAAGGACCTTGGGGTATGGCTACACCTTC.

V gene TRBV25-1 combines with J gene TRBJ2-5; tentative D call: TRBD2 (5 bases). The ends were cut back, 6 bases at V and 2 bases at J, with 19 bases in the middle. The CDR3 is 16 residues long. Germline CDR1 and CDR2: MGHDK and SYGVNS. CDR3 sequence reads: CASSAPEGRLQETQYF. The CDR3, as DNA: TGTGCCAGCAGCGCTCCTGAGGGCAGGCTACAAGAGACCCAGTACTTC.

The rearrangement links TRBV30 to TRBJ2-7; 12 bases line up with TRBD1. CDR3 length equals 12 residues. The V and J ends lost 7 bases and 7 bases, in that order; junction bases with no gene match: 5. Germline-derived CDR1 and CDR2 are GTSNPN and SVGIG (reference sequence). DNA for the CDR3: TGTGCCTCGGGACAGGGGGCCCCGGAGCAGTACTTC. It codes for CASGQGAPEQYF.

The V gene is TRBV11-3, the J gene TRBJ2-5; 8 bases are a match to TRBD2. Germline CDR1 is SGHNT and CDR2 is YENEEA. The CDR3 is made up of 15 amino acids. With 5 bases clipped from V and 5 bases from J, the junction kept 10 bases outside the gene matches. This CDR3 reads CASSPGTRLRETQYF. CDR3 bases: TGTGCCAGCAGCCCCGGGACTAGGTTAAGGGAGACCCAGTACTTC.

The chain carries TRBV27 and TRBJ1-5, with a possible D match to TRBD1 (6 bases). There are 15 residues in the CDR3. Trimming took off 6 bases at V and 0 bases at J, with 12 bases between the two ends. Germline CDR1 MNHEY, CDR2 SMNVEV (reference sequence). DNA of the CDR3: TGTGCCAGCAGGCTAGTGGGACATAGCAATCAGCCCCAGCATTTT. Encoded protein: CASRLVGHSNQPQHF.

This clone was seen more than once but under ten times. The J gene is TRBJ1-5, the V gene TRBV6-5; D uncertain. The CDR3 is 14 residues long. The V end was cut by 7 bases, the J end by 5 bases, with 15 bases between. Germline V gene sequence: CDR1 MNHEY, CDR2 SVGAGI. The CDR3 loop is CASTGAAEHQPQHF. The CDR3 DNA reads TGTGCCAGCACGGGTGCGGCAGAACATCAGCCCCAGCATTTT.

This clone was observed a single time. The chain couples TRBV11-2 to TRBJ2-1, with TRBD2 matching 8 bases. The J segment lost 4 bases and the V segment lost 5 bases, leaving 13 bases of the junction unmatched. In germline, CDR1 is SGHAT, CDR2 FQNNGV. This CDR3 is 17 amino acids long. CDR3 in amino acids: CASSPGPAGVWYNEQFF. CDR3 DNA sequence: TGTGCCAGCAGCCCCGGGCCAGCGGGAGTGTGGTACAATGAGCAGTTCTTC. The full variable domain, completed using reference TRBV11-2 and TRBJ2-1, is EAGVAQSPRYKIIEKRQSVAFWCNPISGHATLYWYQQILGQGPKLLIQFQNNGVVDDSQLPKDRFSAERLKGVDSTLKIQPAKLEDSAVYLCASSPGPAGVWYNEQFFGPGTRLTVL.

The rearrangement uses TRBV18 and TRBJ2-3; 8 bases are shared with TRBD1. CDR3 length equals 16 residues. Trimming at V came to 0 bases and at J to 0 bases, leaving 2 bases not matched to a gene. Germline V gene sequence: CDR1 KGHSH, CDR2 LQKENI. The CDR3 sequence is CASSPPTGASTDTQYF. The CDR3, as DNA: TGTGCCAGCTCACCACCGACAGGGGCTAGCACAGATACGCAGTATTTT.

The CDR3 here is CASSGDRGNQPQHF. The CDR3 region has the DNA TGTGCCAGCAGTGGGGACAGGGGGAATCAGCCCCAGCATTTT. The chain employs TRBV2 and TRBJ1-5; 11 bases line up with TRBD1. Germline CDR1 SNHLY, CDR2 FYNNEI. The V segment lost 4 bases and the J segment 4 bases; nucleotides outside the gene matches: 0. This CDR3 comprises 14 residues.

This clone occurred a few times. This sequence joins TRBV28 and TRBJ2-7; D is possibly TRBD2 (5 bases). V gave up 3 bases and J gave up 4 bases, with 7 bases separating them. In germline, CDR1 is MDHEN, CDR2 SYDVKM. The CDR3 has 12 residues. The CDR3 is CASSFRGYEQYV. The CDR3, as DNA: TGTGCCAGCAGTTTCCGGGGTTACGAGCAGTACGTC.